The 6 T cell receptor beta chains reported below all come from one sample, sequenced in a study of blood T cell repertoires in COVID-19. Clones were sequenced by immunoSEQ multiplex PCR, and TCRdb holds only the in-frame ones, with some missing. The table includes approximately 670,000 clones, 70% to 90% detected once. Sequences were obtained from peripheral blood. These receptors were collected from a woman aged 18 to 35 with acute or convalescent COVID-19.

Only a few counts were recorded for this clone. The chain has TRBV29-1 and TRBJ1-1, with 7 bases identical to TRBD1. This CDR3 contains 13 residues. Germline V gives CDR1 SQVTM, CDR2 ANQGSEA. Losses at the gene ends were 6 bases for V and 0 bases for J; bases not matched to a gene: 4. The DNA of the CDR3 is TGCAGCGTCGGGACAGATATGAACACTGAAGCTTTCTTT. It yields the protein CSVGTDMNTEAFF. The whole variable domain, remainder taken from reference TRBV29-1 and TRBJ1-1, is SAVISQKPSRDICQRGTSLTIQCQVDSQVTMMFWYRQQPGQSLTLIATANQGSEATYESGFVIDKFPISRPNLTFSTLTVSNMSPEDSSIYLCSVGTDMNTEAFFGQGTRLTVV.

CDR3 bases: TGTGCCAGCAGTGCCTACAGGGACTATGGCTACACCTTC. Translated: CASSAYRDYGYTF. The chain is built from TRBV25-1 and TRBJ1-2, with D possibly matching TRBD1 (6 bases). Trimming pared 4 bases from V and 3 bases from J, leaving 9 bases between. The germline V gene has CDR1 MGHDK and CDR2 SYGVNS. CDR3 length equals 13 residues.

The chain has TRBV25-1 and TRBJ1-3; D remains ambiguous. V was cut by 0 bases and J by 2 bases, with 5 bases left in between. This CDR3 has 14 residues. Germline V gene sequence: CDR1 MGHDK, CDR2 SYGVNS. CDR3 nucleotides: TGTGCCAGCAGTGAATATGGGCCTGGAAACACCATATATTTT. Translated: CASSEYGPGNTIYF. The full variable domain, in which reference TRBV25-1 and TRBJ1-3 provide the parts outside the CDR3, is EADIYQTPRYLVIGTGKKITLECSQTMGHDKMYWYQQDPGMELHLIHYSYGVNSTEKGDLSSESTVSRIRTEHFPLTLESARPSHTSQYLCASSEYGPGNTIYFGEGSWLTVV.

CDR3 residues: CASSYSSGGLNSPLHF. DNA of the CDR3: TGTGCCAGCAGTTACTCTTCGGGGGGCTTGAATTCACCCCTCCACTTT. The rearrangement links TRBV6-2 or TRBV6-3 to TRBJ1-6; maybe TRBD1 (6 bases). CDR1 is MNHEY and CDR2 is SVGEGT in the germline V gene. Deletions cut 0 bases from V and 7 bases from J, with 13 bases between. The CDR3 has 16 residues.

The chain is built from TRBV27 and TRBJ2-1, with TRBD1 identical over 12 bases. V shed 7 bases and J 9 bases; nucleotides not matched to a gene: 16. The CDR3 sequence is 17 residues long. CDR1 and CDR2 from the germline V gene are MNHEY and SMNVEV (reference sequence). The DNA of the CDR3 is TGTGCCAGCATTTGGACCCGGGACAGGGGGCTTCAGGGTGAGCAGTTCTTC. Its translation is CASIWTRDRGLQGEQFF.

This clone appeared a few times. The chain uses TRBV15 and TRBJ1-6; D perhaps matches TRBD1 (5 bases). Germline V lookup: CDR1 LNHNV, CDR2 YYDKDF (reference sequence). Trimming left V 1 base short and J 7 bases short, with 11 bases between. This CDR3 spans 15 amino acids. Here the CDR3 reads CATSRAGVANSPLHF. The CDR3 nucleotides are TGTGCCACCAGCAGAGCGGGGGTAGCGAATTCACCCCTCCACTTT.